Listed below are T cell receptor beta chains from one sample, sequenced in a study of human T cells and chemical hapten exposure. TCRdb used MiXCR to reprocess the 5' RACE reads, holding one entry per CDR3 protein. The sample shows over 95,000 distinct CDR3 sequences, around a fifth of them seen only once. Every receptor here comes from a human donor in good health. CDR3s include the opening cysteine and the closing phenylalanine or tryptophan. The D gene is left open where the match is weak. Only part of the rows carry a size: once, few, many, or a class if the clone is expanded.

CASSLVAGYGYTF,TGTGCCAGCAGCTTAGTTGCCGGATATGGCTACACCTTC,NA,NA,TRBJ1-2,TRBV7-9
CASSPRLTSGRALENIQYF,TGTGCCAGCAGCCCCCGATTAACTAGCGGGAGGGCCCTCGAAAACATTCAGTACTTC,TRBD2,NA,TRBJ2-4,TRBV4-2
CAISYLGDPNTEAFF,TGTGCCATCAGCTACTTAGGAGACCCGAACACTGAAGCTTTCTTT,NA,few,TRBJ1-1,TRBV10-3
CASSSTSGSPYEQYF,TGCGCCAGCAGCTCGACTAGCGGGAGCCCCTACGAGCAGTACTTC,TRBD2,once,TRBJ2-7,TRBV5-1
CASSFLPQETQYF,TGTGCCAGCAGCTTCCTCCCCCAAGAGACCCAGTACTTC,NA,NA,TRBJ2-5,TRBV7-9
CASSHLDLAGADTQYF,TGCGCCAGCAGCCACCTTGACCTAGCGGGGGCAGATACGCAGTATTTT,TRBD2,few,TRBJ2-3,TRBV4-1
CSATVKGGTEAFF,TGCAGCGCAACAGTCAAGGGAGGCACTGAAGCTTTCTTT,NA,few,TRBJ1-1,TRBV29-1
CASSTGSQETQYF,TGTGCCAGCAGTACCGGGAGCCAAGAGACCCAGTACTTC,NA,NA,TRBJ2-5,TRBV12-3/TRBV12-4
CASSPTRPGQTIYYGYTF,TGTGCCAGCAGCCCCACCCGACCCGGACAGACTATTTACTATGGCTACACCTTC,NA,many,TRBJ1-2,TRBV3-1
CASSFRQGSHNEQFF,TGCGCCAGCAGCTTCCGCCAGGGATCTCACAATGAGCAGTTCTTC,NA,few,TRBJ2-1,TRBV5-1
CASSPPAGGRETQYF,TGTGCCAGCAGCCCTCCAGCGGGAGGGCGAGAGACCCAGTACTTC,TRBD2,NA,TRBJ2-5,TRBV9
CASSSGLAGVNEQFF,TGTGCCAGCAGTTCCGGACTAGCGGGAGTGAATGAGCAGTTCTTC,TRBD2,NA,TRBJ2-1,TRBV6-5
CASSQDVAADTQYF,TGTGCCAGCAGCCAGGATGTCGCGGCAGATACGCAGTATTTT,NA,NA,TRBJ2-3,TRBV7-2
CATSRTGGESPLHF,TGTGCCACCAGCAGGACAGGGGGCGAATCACCCCTCCACTTT,TRBD1,few,TRBJ1-6,TRBV15
CASSFRPDGGAFF,TGTGCCAGCAGTTTTCGGCCGGACGGAGGGGCTTTCTTT,NA,many,TRBJ1-1,TRBV28
CSVDPTDTQYF,TGCAGCGTCGACCCCACGGATACGCAGTATTTT,NA,NA,TRBJ2-3,TRBV29-1